A selection of T cell receptor beta chains follows, all from one sample in a study of identical twins. In TCRdb, the 5' RACE reads were re-called with MiXCR into one record per CDR3 protein. The sample gives 450,000 to 500,000 distinct CDR3 sequences, roughly an eighth of which show up once; approximately 1% is in the top ten. This sample was also put to use in a study of yellow fever vaccine responses in identical twins.

Source material: CD4+ T cells sorted from blood. The receptors here all came from a woman between 18 and 29 years old in good health. Both conserved end residues are part of each CDR3. The order of the fields is J gene, V gene, clone size, D gene, CDR3 DNA, CDR3 protein. A D gene is named only where the DNA matches it firmly. Size values are once, few and many counts, or a class for expanded clones, and some rows have none.

>TRBJ1-1|TRBV20-1|few|TRBD1
TGCAGTGCCACCGGACAGGGAAAAACTGAAGCTTTCTTT
CSATGQGKTEAFF
>TRBJ2-7|TRBV7-2|.|.
TGTGCCAGCAGCTTAGGGAGCGTCTACGAGCAGTACTTC
CASSLGSVYEQYF
>TRBJ2-5|TRBV6-1|once|.
TGTGCCAGCACCGCGAGACCTAGCGCATGGGAGACCCAGTACTTC
CASTARPSAWETQYF
>TRBJ2-3|TRBV10-2|few|.
TGCGCCAGCTGCGGACTCAATCGCACAGATACGCAGTATTTT
CASCGLNRTDTQYF
>TRBJ2-1|TRBV6-1|.|TRBD2
TGTGCCAGCACCTCGCGCCCTAGCGGGAGTAACGAGCAGTTCTTC
CASTSRPSGSNEQFF
>TRBJ2-1|TRBV3-1|few|.
TGTGCCAGCAGCCAAATTAGCCAAATCTCCTACAATGAGCAGTTCTTC
CASSQISQISYNEQFF
>TRBJ2-2|TRBV19|few|.
TGTGCCAGTAGTTTCGCAACGTCGGGGGAGCTGTTTTTT
CASSFATSGELFF
>TRBJ2-3|TRBV5-1|.|.
TGCGCCAGCAGCTTGGCGCTGGCTCGCACAGATACGCAGTATTTT
CASSLALARTDTQYF
>TRBJ1-5|TRBV12-3/TRBV12-4|.|.
TGTGCCAGCGGAGGTACAGGAGGAAATCAGCCCCAGCATTTT
CASGGTGGNQPQHF
>TRBJ1-2|TRBV27|.|.
TGTGCCAGCAGTTCAGGACAGACCCTGGGGGGCTACACCTTC
CASSSGQTLGGYTF
>TRBJ2-3|TRBV20-1|many|.
TGCAGTGCTAGAGATCGGGGCTATACGCAGTATTTT
CSARDRGYTQYF
>TRBJ1-3|TRBV12-3/TRBV12-4|many|.
TGTGCCAGCAGTGACAGGTCTGGAAACACCATATATTTT
CASSDRSGNTIYF
>TRBJ2-3|TRBV7-2|.|.
TGTGCCAGCAACCGACCCGGGGCACGCACAGATACGCAGTATTTT
CASNRPGARTDTQYF
>TRBJ1-1|TRBV12-3/TRBV12-4|many|TRBD1
TGTGCCAGCAGTTTTACGACAGGGGGGGACACTGAAGCTTTCTTT
CASSFTTGGDTEAFF
>TRBJ2-1|TRBV29-1|.|TRBD2
TGCAGCGTTGTGTCAAGCGGGAGGGCCAATGAGCAGTTCTTC
CSVVSSGRANEQFF
>TRBJ2-3|TRBV12-3/TRBV12-4|.|.
TGTGCCAGCATTAAGGACGCAGATACGCAGTATTTT
CASIKDADTQYF
>TRBJ2-4|TRBV20-1|.|.
TGCAGTGCTAGAAGTCGACGCCAGGTAGCCAAAAACATTCAGTACTTC
CSARSRRQVAKNIQYF
>TRBJ2-2|TRBV3-1|few|TRBD2
TGTGCCAGCAGCCACGGACTAGCGGGGTCCGGGGCCGGGGAGCTGTTTTTT
CASSHGLAGSGAGELFF
>TRBJ2-3|TRBV12-3/TRBV12-4|.|TRBD1
TGTGCCATCAGTTCCTCATTCCAGACAGGGGCGATCACAGATACGCAGTATTTT
CAISSSFQTGAITDTQYF
>TRBJ2-5|TRBV20-1|.|.
TGCAGTGCTAGAGTCAGTGGGGGGGAGACCCAGTACTTC
CSARVSGGETQYF